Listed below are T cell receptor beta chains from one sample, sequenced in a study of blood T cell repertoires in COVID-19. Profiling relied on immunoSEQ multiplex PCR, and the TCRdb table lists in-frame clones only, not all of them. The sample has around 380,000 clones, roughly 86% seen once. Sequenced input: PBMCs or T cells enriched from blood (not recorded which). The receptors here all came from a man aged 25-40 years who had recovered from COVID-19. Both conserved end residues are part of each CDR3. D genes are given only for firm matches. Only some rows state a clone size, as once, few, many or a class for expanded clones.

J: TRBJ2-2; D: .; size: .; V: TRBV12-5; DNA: TGTGCTAGTGGTTTGATCGGAGCGTGGACCGGGGAGCTGTTTTTT; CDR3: CASGLIGAWTGELFF
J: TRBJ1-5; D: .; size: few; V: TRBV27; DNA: TGTGCCAGCAGTGGAGGGTACAATCAGCCCCAGCATTTT; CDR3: CASSGGYNQPQHF
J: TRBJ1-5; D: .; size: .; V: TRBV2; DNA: TGTGCCTGCTCGGAGGAGGCCAATCAGCCCCAGCATTTT; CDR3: CACSEEANQPQHF
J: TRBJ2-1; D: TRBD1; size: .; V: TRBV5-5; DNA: TGTGCCAGCAGCTTGGGGGACAGGGTCTCGACCCGTATAGGGGTGAATGAGCAGTTCTTC; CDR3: CASSLGDRVSTRIGVNEQFF
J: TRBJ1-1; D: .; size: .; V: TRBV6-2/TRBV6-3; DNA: TGTGCCAGCAGCCAAGGACAGAAAGCTTTCTTT; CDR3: CASSQGQKAFF
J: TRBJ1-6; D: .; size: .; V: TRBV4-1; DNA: TGCGCCAGCAGCCATAGGTTTATTCGGAGGGCGCGAGATTCACCCCTCCACTTT; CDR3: CASSHRFIRRARDSPLHF
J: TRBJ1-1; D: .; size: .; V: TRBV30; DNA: TGTGCCTGGAGTGACAGGGTAGCTTTCTTT; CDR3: CAWSDRVAFF
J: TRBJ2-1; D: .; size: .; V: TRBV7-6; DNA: TGTGCCAGCAGCTTAGAGGGGTCAGGGGCTCGCAATGAGCAGTTCTTC; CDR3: CASSLEGSGARNEQFF
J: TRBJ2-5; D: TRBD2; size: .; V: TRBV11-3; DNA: TGTGCCAGCAGCCCAGCGGGGGGGTATTCGGAGACCCAGTACTTC; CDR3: CASSPAGGYSETQYF
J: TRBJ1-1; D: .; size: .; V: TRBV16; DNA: TGTGCCAGCAGCCAATGGACGGGAGGTGAAGCTTTCTTT; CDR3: CASSQWTGGEAFF
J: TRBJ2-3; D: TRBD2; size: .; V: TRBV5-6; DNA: TGTGCCAGCAGCTCCAAGCGGGGGGCACCAGATACGCAGTATTTT; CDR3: CASSSKRGAPDTQYF
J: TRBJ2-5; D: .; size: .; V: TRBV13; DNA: TGTGCCAGCAGCTTAAGGCGACAGGTATTAGCCCAAGAGACCCAGTACTTC; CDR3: CASSLRRQVLAQETQYF
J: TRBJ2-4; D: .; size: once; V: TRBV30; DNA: TGTGCCTTCTTACTAGCCAAAAACATTCAGTACTTC; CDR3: CAFLLAKNIQYF
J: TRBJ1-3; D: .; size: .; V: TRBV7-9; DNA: TGTGCCAGCAGCTTAGCGCTCGGGAAGAGCTCTGGAAACACCATATATTTT; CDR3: CASSLALGKSSGNTIYF
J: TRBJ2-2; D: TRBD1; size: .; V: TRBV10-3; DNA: TGTGCCATCAGTGACAGGGACAGAGCGAACACCGGGGAGCTGTTTTTT; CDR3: CAISDRDRANTGELFF
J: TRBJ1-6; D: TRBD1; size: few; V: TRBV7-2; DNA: TGTGCCAGCAGCTTGGTTGGGACAGGAGCCTATAATTCACCCCTCCACTTT; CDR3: CASSLVGTGAYNSPLHF
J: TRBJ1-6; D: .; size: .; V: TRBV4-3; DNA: TGCGCCAGCAGCCAAGACAGGACAGTTTCACCCCTCCACTTT; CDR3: CASSQDRTVSPLHF
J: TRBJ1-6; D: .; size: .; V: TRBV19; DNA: TGTGCCAGTAGTACGACTGCAATGTTCGGGATGGGAGCCCTCCACTTT; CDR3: CASSTTAMFGMGALHF
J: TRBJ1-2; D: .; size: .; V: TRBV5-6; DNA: TGTGCCAGCAGCCTCGACAGGAGAGATGGCTACACCTTC; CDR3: CASSLDRRDGYTF
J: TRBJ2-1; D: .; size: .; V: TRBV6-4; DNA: TGTGCCAGCAGTGAATCTTTGTACAATGAGCAGTTCTTC; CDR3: CASSESLYNEQFF
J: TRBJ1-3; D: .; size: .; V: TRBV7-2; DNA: TGTGCCAGCGCTACAGGGTTATCGGGAAACACCATATATTTT; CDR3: CASATGLSGNTIYF
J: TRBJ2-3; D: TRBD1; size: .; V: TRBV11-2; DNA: TGTGCCAGCAGCTTAGATCGCAGTAATAGGGGGCTTGGCACAGATACGCAGTATTTT; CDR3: CASSLDRSNRGLGTDTQYF
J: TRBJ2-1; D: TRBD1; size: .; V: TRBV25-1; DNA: TGTGCCAGCAGGGAGACAGGGAGATCGAATGAGCAGTTCTTC; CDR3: CASRETGRSNEQFF
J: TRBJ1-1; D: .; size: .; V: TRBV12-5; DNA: TGTGCTAGTACGGACGGGAGCTTTCAAGCTTTCTTT; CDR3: CASTDGSFQAFF
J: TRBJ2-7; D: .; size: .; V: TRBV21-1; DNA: TGTGCCAGCAGCAAAGTCTCCGTGGAAACCCCACCGGGACAGGGGTGCTGTGAGCAGTACTTC; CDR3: CASSKVSVETPPGQGCCEQYF
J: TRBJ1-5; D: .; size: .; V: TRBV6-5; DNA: TGTGCCAGTACAGGGCAGAGTGGCAATCAGCCCCAGCATTTT; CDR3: CASTGQSGNQPQHF
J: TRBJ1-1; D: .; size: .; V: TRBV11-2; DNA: TGTGCCAGCAGCCCCCAGGGTGGGAGGACTGAAGCTTTCTTT; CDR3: CASSPQGGRTEAFF
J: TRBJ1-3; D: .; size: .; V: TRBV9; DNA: TGTGCCAGCAGCGCCCAGGATTATCCAAAGACCATATATTTT; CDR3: CASSAQDYPKTIYF
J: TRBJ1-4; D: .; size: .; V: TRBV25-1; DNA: TGTGCCAGCAGTTTCCAGGGGCTGTCTAATGAAAAACTGTTTTTT; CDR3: CASSFQGLSNEKLFF
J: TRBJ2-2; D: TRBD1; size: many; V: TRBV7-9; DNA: TGTGCATTCCCCGGGACAGGGGAGACCGGGGAGCTGTTTTTT; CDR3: CAFPGTGETGELFF
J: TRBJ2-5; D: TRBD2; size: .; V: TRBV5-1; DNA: TGCGCCAGCAGCTGGGGACTAGCGGGGGGGCAAGAGACCCAGTACTTC; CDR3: CASSWGLAGGQETQYF
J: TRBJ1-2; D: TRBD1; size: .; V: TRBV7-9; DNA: TGTGCCAGCAGCTTAGGAGACAGGGGAACGGATATTGGCTACACCTTC; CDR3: CASSLGDRGTDIGYTF
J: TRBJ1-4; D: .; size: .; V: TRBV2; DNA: TGTGCCAGCAATTTAGGGAGGGGAGGCAGTCATGAAAAACTGTTTTTT; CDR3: CASNLGRGGSHEKLFF
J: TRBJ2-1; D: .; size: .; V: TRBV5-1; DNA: TGCGCCAGCAGCCCCACAGGGGAGGCCTACAATGAGCAGTTCTTC; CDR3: CASSPTGEAYNEQFF
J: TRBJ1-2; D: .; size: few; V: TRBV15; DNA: TGTGCCACCAGCTCTTACCGGCAGGGACAAGCGGCCGAGGCTTATGGCTACACCTTC; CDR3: CATSSYRQGQAAEAYGYTF
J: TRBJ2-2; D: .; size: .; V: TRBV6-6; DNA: TGTGCCAGCAGGGGAGGGACAGGAGGTTACACCGGGGAGCTGTTTTTT; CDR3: CASRGGTGGYTGELFF
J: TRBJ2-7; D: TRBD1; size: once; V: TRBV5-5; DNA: TGTGCCAGCAGCGGAACAGGGGAAATCTCCTACGAGCAGTACTTC; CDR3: CASSGTGEISYEQYF
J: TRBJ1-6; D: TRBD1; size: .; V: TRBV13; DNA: TGTGCCAGCAGCCAAACAGGGGACCTATCACCCCTCCACTTT; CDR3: CASSQTGDLSPLHF
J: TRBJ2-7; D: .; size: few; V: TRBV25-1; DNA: TGTGCCAGCAGCCAGGGTTCCTACGAGCAGTACTTC; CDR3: CASSQGSYEQYF
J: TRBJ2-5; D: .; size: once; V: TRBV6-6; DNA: TGTGCCAGCAGCTTCCGACAGACCCAAGAGACCCAGTACTTC; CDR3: CASSFRQTQETQYF
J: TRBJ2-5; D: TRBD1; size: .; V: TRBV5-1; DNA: TGCGCCAGCAGCACCGGACAGGGTGAGGAGACCCAGTACTTC; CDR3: CASSTGQGEETQYF
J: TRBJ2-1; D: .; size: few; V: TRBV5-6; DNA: TGTGCCAGCAGCTTGGGCAGGGGCCATGAGCAGTTCTTC; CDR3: CASSLGRGHEQFF
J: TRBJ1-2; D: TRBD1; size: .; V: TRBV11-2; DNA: TGTGCCAGCAGCTTAGGAGGACAGGGCAAATATGGCTACACCTTC; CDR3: CASSLGGQGKYGYTF
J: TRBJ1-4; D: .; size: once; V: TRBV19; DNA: TGTGCCAGTAGTACCTGGGCTGGCAGTAATAATGAAAAACTGTTTTTT; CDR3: CASSTWAGSNNEKLFF
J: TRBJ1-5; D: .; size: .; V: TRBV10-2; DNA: TGCGCCAGCAGTCGGGGGGCTAGGCAGCCCCAGCATTTT; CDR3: CASSRGARQPQHF
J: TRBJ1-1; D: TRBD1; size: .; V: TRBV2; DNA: TGTGCCAGCAGTGAAGACAGGGGTGCTTTCTTT; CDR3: CASSEDRGAFF
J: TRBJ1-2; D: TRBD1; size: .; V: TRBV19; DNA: TGTGCCAGTGAAGGACAGGACTATGGCTACACCTTC; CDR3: CASEGQDYGYTF
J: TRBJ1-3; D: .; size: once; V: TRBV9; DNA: TGTGCCAGCAGCGTAGGGGGCTTTTCTGGAAACACCATATATTTT; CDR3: CASSVGGFSGNTIYF
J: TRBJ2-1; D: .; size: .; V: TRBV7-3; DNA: TGTGCCAGCAGCTTAACGCCCAGCTCCTACAATGAGCAGTTCTTC; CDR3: CASSLTPSSYNEQFF
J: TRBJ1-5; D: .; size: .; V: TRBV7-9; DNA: TGTGCCAGCAGCTTAGGCGCGGGCAATGGCAATCAGCCCCAGCATTTT; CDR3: CASSLGAGNGNQPQHF
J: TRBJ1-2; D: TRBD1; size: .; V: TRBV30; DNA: TGTGCCTGGAGATCGCCCGGGACAGGGGTCCACTATGGCTACACCTTC; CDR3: CAWRSPGTGVHYGYTF
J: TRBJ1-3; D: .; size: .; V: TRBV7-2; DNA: TGTGCCAGCAAAGACAGGTCTGGAAACACCATATATTTT; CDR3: CASKDRSGNTIYF
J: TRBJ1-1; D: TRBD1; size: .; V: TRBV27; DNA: TGTGCCAGCAGTTTTTTAGGGGGCGGCACTGAAGCTTTCTTT; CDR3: CASSFLGGGTEAFF